A selection of T cell receptor beta chains follows, all from one sample in a study of T cells in Graves' hyperthyroidism and ophthalmopathy. MiXCR was run by TCRdb on the multiplex PCR reads, yielding one entry per CDR3 protein. Here the sample spans 400,000 to 500,000 distinct CDR3 sequences, around 15% being singletons. The sequenced sample was blood. These receptors were taken from a man younger than 35 with Graves' ophthalmopathy. CDR3s include the opening cysteine and the closing phenylalanine or tryptophan. A D gene is named only where the DNA matches it firmly. Clone size is given for some rows only: seen once, a few or many times, or a class if the clone is expanded.

>many|NA|TRBJ2-5|TRBV27
TGTGCCAGCAGGAGGGGGTACCTGGGTGAAGAGACCCAGTACTTC
CASRRGYLGEETQYF
>many|NA|TRBJ2-5|TRBV11-2
TGTGCCAGCAGCTTAGGGGCAGGGTCATCTTGGTCCCAGTACTTC
CASSLGAGSSWSQYF
>many|NA|TRBJ2-5|TRBV2
TGTGCCAGCAGTGTCCAGGCAGGGGACGGGGGAGAGACCCAGTACTTC
CASSVQAGDGGETQYF
>many|NA|TRBJ1-2|TRBV6-2/TRBV6-3
TGTGCCAGCAGTTACGGGTATACGGACTACAAAGGCTACACCTTC
CASSYGYTDYKGYTF
>NA|TRBD1|TRBJ2-5|TRBV4-2
TGTGCCAGCAGCCAAGAAAGGGGGCGAGAGACCCAGTACTTC
CASSQERGRETQYF
>many|TRBD2|TRBJ2-1|TRBV11-1
TGTGCCAGCAGCTTAGCTCCTAGCGGGAGGGCCAGTGAGCAGTTCTTC
CASSLAPSGRASEQFF
>many|TRBD2|TRBJ2-1|TRBV3-1
TGTGCCAGCAGCCGGGCGGGAGAGAATGAGCAGTTCTTC
CASSRAGENEQFF
>few|NA|TRBJ2-7|TRBV2
TGTGCCCAAGACATGACCCACGAGCAGTACTTC
CAQDMTHEQYF
>many|NA|TRBJ2-5|TRBV7-3
TGTGCCAGCAGCTTGTCCGACCAAGAGACCCAGTACTTC
CASSLSDQETQYF
>many|NA|TRBJ2-7|TRBV5-1
TGCGCCAGCAGCTTGTCCATCCCGGGACGGAGGTCCTACGAGCAGTACTTC
CASSLSIPGRRSYEQYF
>many|NA|TRBJ2-2|TRBV5-1
TGCGCCAGCAGCCCGGCCCCTAGCTCCCGAGCCGGGGAGCTGTTTTTT
CASSPAPSSRAGELFF
>many|TRBD2|TRBJ2-1|TRBV20-1
TGCAGTGCTAGAGTCCTTGGACTAGTCGTTGATGAGCAGTTCTTC
CSARVLGLVVDEQFF
>many|TRBD2|TRBJ2-5|TRBV11-2
TGTGCCAGCAGCTTAGGGCTACTAGCGGGGAACCAAGAGACCCAGTACTTC
CASSLGLLAGNQETQYF
>few|NA|TRBJ2-5|TRBV7-6
TGTGCCAGCAGCTTAACCGCGGGGAGAGAGACCCAGTACTTC
CASSLTAGRETQYF
>many|TRBD1|TRBJ2-5|TRBV28
TGTGCCAGCAGTCAACACAGGGGAGAGACCCAGTACTTC
CASSQHRGETQYF
>NA|TRBD1|TRBJ2-2|TRBV6-2/TRBV6-3
TGTGCCAGCACCTTTACAGGGGAAAACACCGGGGAGCTGTTTTTT
CASTFTGENTGELFF
>few|TRBD1|TRBJ1-1|TRBV29-1
TGCAGCTATATTTCAGGGGGCACTGAAGCTTTCTTT
CSYISGGTEAFF